This TCR beta chain stems from a study of blood T cell repertoires in COVID-19. Across the study: COVID-19 samples, acute and convalescent, were from the United States, Italy and Spain. The cDNA or gDNA used as material had been derived from T cells, B-cell-depleted T cells, or PBMCs.

With 4 bases clipped from V and 0 bases from J, the junction kept 6 bases outside the gene matches. The CDR3 loop spans 15 amino acids. The germline gives CDR1 SGHVS, CDR2 FQNEAQ. Assay used: immunoSEQ multiplex PCR; TCRdb lists only in-frame clones, some missing. Of a few hundred thousand clones in the sample, about nine tenths were seen once. The sequenced sample was peripheral blood. This receptor was identified in a man aged 18 to 29 with active or convalescent COVID-19. This chain joins TRBV7-8 and TRBJ2-7, with 7 bases fitting TRBD1. CDR3 in DNA: TGTGCCAGCAGCTACCAGGGGGAGCTCTCCTACGAGCAGTACTTC. The encoded protein is CASSYQGELSYEQYF.